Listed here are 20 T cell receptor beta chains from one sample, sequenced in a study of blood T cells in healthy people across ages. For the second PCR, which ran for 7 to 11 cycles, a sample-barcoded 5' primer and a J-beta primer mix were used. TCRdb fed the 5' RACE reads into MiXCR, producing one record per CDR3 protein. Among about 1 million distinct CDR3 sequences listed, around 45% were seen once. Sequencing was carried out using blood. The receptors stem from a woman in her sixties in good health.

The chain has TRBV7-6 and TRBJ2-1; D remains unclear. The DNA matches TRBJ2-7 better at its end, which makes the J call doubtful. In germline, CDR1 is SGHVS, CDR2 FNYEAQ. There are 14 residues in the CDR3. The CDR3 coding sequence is TGTGCCAGCAGCGGCAGTGGAGCCCACAATGAGCAGTACTTC. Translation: CASSGSGAHNEQYF.

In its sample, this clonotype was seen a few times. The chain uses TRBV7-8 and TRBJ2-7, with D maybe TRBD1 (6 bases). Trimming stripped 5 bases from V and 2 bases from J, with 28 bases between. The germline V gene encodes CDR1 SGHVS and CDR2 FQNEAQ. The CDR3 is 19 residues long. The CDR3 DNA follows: TGTGCCAGCAGCCCTAGTGGGGACAAGGTGCTGGAGGTACCCTACGAGCAGTACTTC. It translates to CASSPSGDKVLEVPYEQYF.

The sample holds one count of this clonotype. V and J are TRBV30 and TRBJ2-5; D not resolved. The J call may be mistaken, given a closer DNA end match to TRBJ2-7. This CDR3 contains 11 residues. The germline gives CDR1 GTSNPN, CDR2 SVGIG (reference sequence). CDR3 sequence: CASLSSYEQYF. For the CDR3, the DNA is TGTGCCTCCCTAAGCTCCTACGAGCAGTACTTC.

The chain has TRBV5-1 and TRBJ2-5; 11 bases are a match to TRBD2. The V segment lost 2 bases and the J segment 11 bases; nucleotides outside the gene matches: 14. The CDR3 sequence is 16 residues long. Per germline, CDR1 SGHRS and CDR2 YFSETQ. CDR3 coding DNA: TGCGCCAGCAGCTTCCTCACTAGCGGGAGCGGGATTGAGCAGTACTTC. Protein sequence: CASSFLTSGSGIEQYF.

This CDR3 reads CASRTAGGSNEQFF. For the CDR3, the DNA is TGCGCCAGTAGAACAGCGGGAGGTAGTAATGAGCAGTTCTTC. The chain carries TRBV5-1 and TRBJ2-1; 9 nucleotides align to TRBD2. Germline-derived CDR1 and CDR2 are SGHRS and YFSETQ. V shed 8 bases, J shed 7 bases, and the junction held 10 bases outside the gene matches. The CDR3 runs 14 residues.

CDR3 coding DNA: TGTGCCAGCAGCCCCCCGGGACTAGCTCGCTACGAGCAGTACTTC. Translated: CASSPPGLARYEQYF. V and J are TRBV7-2 and TRBJ2-4; 9 bases are a match to TRBD2. The DNA end is a closer match to TRBJ2-7, so the J assignment may be wrong. This CDR3 has 15 amino acids. Germline V gene data show CDR1 as SGHTA and CDR2 as FQGNSA.

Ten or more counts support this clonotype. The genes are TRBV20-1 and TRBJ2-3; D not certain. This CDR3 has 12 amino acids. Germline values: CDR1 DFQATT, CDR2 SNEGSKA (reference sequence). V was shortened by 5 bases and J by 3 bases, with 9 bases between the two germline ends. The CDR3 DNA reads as TGCAGTGCTTTCCCCGGGACAGATACGCAGTATTTT. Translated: CSAFPGTDTQYF.

The CDR3 here is CASSDTSGRAGEQYF. CDR3 nucleotide sequence: TGTGCCAGCAGCGACACTAGCGGGAGGGCCGGTGAGCAGTACTTC. This chain links TRBV12-3 or TRBV12-4 with TRBJ2-4; 13 nucleotides align to TRBD2. V was clipped by 6 bases and J by 13 bases; unmatched bases: 12. This CDR3 spans 15 amino acids.

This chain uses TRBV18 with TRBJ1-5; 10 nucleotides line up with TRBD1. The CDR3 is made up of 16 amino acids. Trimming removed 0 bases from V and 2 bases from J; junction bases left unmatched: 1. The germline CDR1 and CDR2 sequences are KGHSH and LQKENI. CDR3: CASSPPGTGGNQPQHF. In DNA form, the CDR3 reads TGTGCCAGCTCACCACCAGGGACAGGGGGCAATCAGCCCCAGCATTTT.

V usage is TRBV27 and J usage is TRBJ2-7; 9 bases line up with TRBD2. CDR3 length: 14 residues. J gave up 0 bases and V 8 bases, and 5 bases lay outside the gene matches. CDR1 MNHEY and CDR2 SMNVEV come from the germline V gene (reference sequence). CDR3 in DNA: TGTGCCAGCCGCCGACTAGCGGCCTCCTACGAGCAGTACTTC. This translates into CASRRLAASYEQYF.

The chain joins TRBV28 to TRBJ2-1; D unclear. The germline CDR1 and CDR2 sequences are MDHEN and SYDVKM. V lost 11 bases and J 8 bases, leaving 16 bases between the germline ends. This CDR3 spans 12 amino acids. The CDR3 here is CAAWTEHDEQFF. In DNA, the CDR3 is TGTGCCGCTTGGACCGAGCACGATGAGCAGTTCTTC.

CDR3 protein: CAISPGQANSYEQYF. The CDR3 DNA sequence: TGTGCCATCAGCCCGGGGCAGGCGAACTCCTACGAGCAGTACTTC. This chain connects TRBV10-3 to TRBJ2-7; either TRBD1 or TRBD2 may fit D (5 bases each). Trimming left V 6 bases short and J 0 bases short, with 15 bases between. CDR1 ENHRY and CDR2 SYGVKD come from the germline V gene. The length of the CDR3 is 15 residues.

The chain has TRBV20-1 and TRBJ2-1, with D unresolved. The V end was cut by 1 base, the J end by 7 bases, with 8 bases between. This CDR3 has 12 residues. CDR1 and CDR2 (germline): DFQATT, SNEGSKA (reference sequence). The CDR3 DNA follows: TGCAGTGCTAGAGTAATACTGAATGAGCAGTTCTTC. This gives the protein CSARVILNEQFF.

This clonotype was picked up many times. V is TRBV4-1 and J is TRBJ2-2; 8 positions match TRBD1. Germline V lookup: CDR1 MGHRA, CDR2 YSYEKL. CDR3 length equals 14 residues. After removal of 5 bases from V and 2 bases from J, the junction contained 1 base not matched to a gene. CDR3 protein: CASSDRGNTGELFF. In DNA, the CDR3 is TGCGCCAGCAGCGACAGGGGTAACACCGGGGAGCTGTTTTTT.

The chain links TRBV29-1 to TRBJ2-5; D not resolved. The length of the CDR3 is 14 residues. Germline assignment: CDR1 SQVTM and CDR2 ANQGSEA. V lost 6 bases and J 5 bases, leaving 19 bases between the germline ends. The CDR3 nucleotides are TGCAGCGTCCAGACAAATAACGGACCCGAGACCCAGTACTTC. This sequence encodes CSVQTNNGPETQYF.

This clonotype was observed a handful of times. In DNA form, the CDR3 reads TGTGCCAGCACCCGCAGGCGCAGCTCCTACAATGAGCAGTTCTTC. This codes for CASTRRRSSYNEQFF. The rearrangement links TRBV6-1 to TRBJ2-1; the D is unclear. V was trimmed by 7 bases and J by 0 bases, leaving 13 bases between them. In germline, CDR1 is MNHNS, CDR2 SASEGT. The CDR3 covers 15 residues.

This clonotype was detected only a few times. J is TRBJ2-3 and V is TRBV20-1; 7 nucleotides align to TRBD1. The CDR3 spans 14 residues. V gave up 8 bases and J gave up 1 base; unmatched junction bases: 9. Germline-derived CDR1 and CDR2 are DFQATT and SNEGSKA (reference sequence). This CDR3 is CSSTWGTGTDTQYF. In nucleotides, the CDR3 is TGCAGTAGTACTTGGGGGACAGGCACAGATACGCAGTATTTT.

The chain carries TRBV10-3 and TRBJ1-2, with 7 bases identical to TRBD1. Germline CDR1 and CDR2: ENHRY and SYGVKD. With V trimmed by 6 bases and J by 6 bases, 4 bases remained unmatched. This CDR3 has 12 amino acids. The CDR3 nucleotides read TGTGCCATCAGCTCTACAGGGGATGGCTACACCTTC. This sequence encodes CAISSTGDGYTF.

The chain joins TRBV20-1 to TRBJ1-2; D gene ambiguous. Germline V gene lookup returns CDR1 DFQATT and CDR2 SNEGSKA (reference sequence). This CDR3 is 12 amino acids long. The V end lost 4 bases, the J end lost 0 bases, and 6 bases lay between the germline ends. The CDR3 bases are TGCAGTGCTAAGCGTACTAACTATGGCTACACCTTC. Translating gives CSAKRTNYGYTF.

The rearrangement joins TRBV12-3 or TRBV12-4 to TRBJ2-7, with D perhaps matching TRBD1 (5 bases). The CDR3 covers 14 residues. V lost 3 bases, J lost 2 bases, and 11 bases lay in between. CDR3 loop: CASSFSREPYEQYF. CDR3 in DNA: TGTGCCAGCAGTTTTAGCAGGGAACCCTACGAGCAGTACTTC.